The 24 T cell receptor beta chains below all came from one sample that was sequenced in a study of shared clonotypes between healthy human individuals. Method: immunoSEQ multiplex PCR; TCRdb's copy keeps in-frame clones and lacks some. The table shows fewer than 1.8 million clones, with approximately 98.5% occurring only once. Material: naive CD4+ T cells sorted from blood. Described subset: CD45RA+ positively selected. The receptors originated from a man aged 25-45 years in good health.

This chain joins TRBV11-2 and TRBJ2-7; D uncertain. The V and J ends lost 5 bases and 5 bases respectively, with 7 bases between them. The CDR3 has 11 amino acids. CDR1 and CDR2 (germline): SGHAT, FQNNGV. This CDR3 is CASSPRDEQYF. CDR3 DNA sequence: TGTGCCAGCAGCCCCCGGGACGAGCAGTACTTC.

This chain links TRBV14 with TRBJ2-2, with D perhaps TRBD2 (5 bases). This CDR3 has 14 residues. The V gene lost 4 bases and the J gene lost 8 bases, with 14 bases spanning the gap. Looked up from germline, CDR1 is SGHDN and CDR2 is FVKESK. The CDR3 here is CASSLTLGVGELFF. CDR3 coding DNA: TGTGCCAGCAGCCTGACCCTGGGAGTTGGGGAGCTGTTTTTT.

The V call is TRBV27, the J call TRBJ2-3, with TRBD2 identical over 9 bases. The CDR3 contains 16 residues. V lost 6 bases to trimming and J lost 2 bases; unmatched junction nucleotides: 9. Looked up from germline, CDR1 is MNHEY and CDR2 is SMNVEV (reference sequence). CDR3 nucleotide sequence: TGTGCCAGCAGATTTAAGACTAGCGGTTCCACAGATACGCAGTATTTT. It yields the protein CASRFKTSGSTDTQYF.

The V call is TRBV18, the J call TRBJ2-1, with 8 bases that match TRBD2. There are 15 residues in the CDR3. Germline V gene sequence: CDR1 KGHSH, CDR2 LQKENI. The V segment lost 4 bases and the J segment 8 bases; nucleotides outside the gene matches: 10. The CDR3 loop reads CASSLNAGGDDEQFF. DNA for the CDR3: TGTGCCAGCTCACTGAATGCGGGAGGTGACGATGAGCAGTTCTTC.

The rearrangement joins TRBV6-5 to TRBJ2-7, with TRBD2 matching 10 bases. Trimming took 3 bases from V and 3 from J; bases not matched to a gene: 8. This CDR3 region has 16 residues. In germline, CDR1 is MNHEY, CDR2 SVGAGI. CDR3 coding DNA: TGTGCCAGCAGTTATAGTATCGGACTAGCGGACTACGAGCAGTACTTC. The encoded protein is CASSYSIGLADYEQYF.

The chain uses TRBV2 and TRBJ1-3, with D unclear. The germline V gene has CDR1 SNHLY and CDR2 FYNNEI. V was pared by 4 bases and J by 4 bases, with 11 bases between. The CDR3 is 14 amino acids. The CDR3 DNA sequence: TGTGCCAGCAGTGGATTGACTTTAGGAAACACCATATATTTT. This codes for CASSGLTLGNTIYF.

The rearrangement uses TRBV7-2 and TRBJ2-3; tentatively, D is TRBD1 (6 bases). Trimming cost V 3 bases and J 8 bases, with 9 bases left between them. The CDR3 contains 12 residues. Germline values: CDR1 SGHTA, CDR2 FQGNSA. CDR3 amino acids: CASSFGTTTQYF. CDR3 sequence (DNA): TGTGCCAGCAGCTTTGGGACAACTACGCAGTATTTT.

The rearrangement uses TRBV5-1 and TRBJ1-1; D uncertain. In germline, CDR1 is SGHRS, CDR2 YFSETQ. The CDR3 is 15 residues long. The V end lost 4 bases, the J end lost 4 bases, and 17 bases lay between the germline ends. CDR3 nucleotides: TGCGCCAGCAGCCCCGCACCGACACTCAGCACTGAAGCTTTCTTT. Its translation is CASSPAPTLSTEAFF.

V is TRBV10-1 and J is TRBJ2-7; D uncertain. The germline V gene has CDR1 WNHNN and CDR2 SYGVQD (reference sequence). V lost 3 bases and J 2 bases, leaving 5 bases between the germline ends. This CDR3 is built from 12 residues. The CDR3 nucleotides read TGCGCCAGCAGTGATGCACCCTACGAGCAGTACTTC. This codes for CASSDAPYEQYF.

The CDR3 loop reads CATLRDRGSEQYF. CDR3 DNA sequence: TGCGCCACCCTCAGGGACAGGGGGTCCGAGCAGTACTTC. This rearrangement joins TRBV10-2 to TRBJ2-7; TRBD1 aligns across 11 bases. The ends lost 10 bases at V and 6 bases at J; junction bases unmatched: 8. The CDR3 runs 13 residues. CDR1 and CDR2 from the germline V gene are WSHSY and SAAADI.

This clone has only one observation. The chain uses TRBV18 and TRBJ1-2; the match to TRBD1 covers 8 bases. Germline loops: CDR1 KGHSH, CDR2 LQKENI. This CDR3 has 13 amino acids. V lost 3 bases and J lost 11; bases outside the gene matches: 8. The CDR3 protein is CASSPSGQELYTF. CDR3 DNA: TGTGCCAGCTCACCTTCGGGACAGGAGTTATACACCTTC.

The V gene is TRBV7-6, the J gene TRBJ2-7; D assignment may be TRBD1 or TRBD2 (5 bases each). V dropped 5 bases and J dropped 6 bases, with 11 bases sitting between them. This CDR3 is 12 amino acids long. CDR1 is SGHVS and CDR2 is FNYEAQ in the germline V gene. The CDR3 DNA reads as TGTGCCAGCAGCCTTCACGGGGCCGAGCAGTACTTC. Protein sequence: CASSLHGAEQYF.

The gene calls are TRBV28 and TRBJ2-7, with no clear D. Trimming cost V 7 bases and J 4 bases, with 14 bases left between them. Germline CDR1 MDHEN, CDR2 SYDVKM. CDR3 size: 13 residues. CDR3 in DNA: TGTGCCAGCACGGTCCCTGGCTTTTACGAGCAGTACTTC. Amino acids: CASTVPGFYEQYF.

The chain uses TRBV7-2 and TRBJ1-2; D may be TRBD1 (5 bases). The CDR3 is 17 amino acids. The germline gives CDR1 SGHTA, CDR2 FQGNSA. Trimming stripped 1 base from V and 4 bases from J, with 19 bases between. The CDR3 bases are TGTGCCAGCAGCTTAGAGGCCGCGACAGCTACCATCTATGGCTACACCTTC. Its protein product is CASSLEAATATIYGYTF.

This clone was seen a single time. The chain recombines TRBV9 with TRBJ2-1; D may be TRBD1 (6 bases). Germline loops: CDR1 SGDLS, CDR2 YYNGEE. Between the trimmed V and J ends, which lost 3 bases and 6 bases, there was a span of 13 bases. The CDR3 contains 14 residues. CDR3 coding DNA: TGTGCCAGCAGCGGAGGGGGAGAGGGCAATGAGCAGTTCTTC. Translating it yields CASSGGGEGNEQFF.

The chain uses TRBV6-5 and TRBJ2-2; D may correspond to TRBD1 or TRBD2 (5 bases each). The ends were cut back, 5 bases at V and 0 bases at J, with 10 bases in the middle. Germline lookup yields CDR1 MNHEY and CDR2 SVGAGI. The CDR3 is 15 amino acids. The CDR3 nucleotides read TGTGCCAGCAGTCCCGGGACGGCGAACACCGGGGAGCTGTTTTTT. Translated, it gives CASSPGTANTGELFF.

The chain uses TRBV25-1 and TRBJ1-1, with 7 bases that match TRBD1. CDR1 and CDR2 (germline): MGHDK, SYGVNS. The CDR3 consists of 13 residues. The V gene end was trimmed by 3 bases and the J gene end by 9 bases; junction bases not matched to a gene: 7. This CDR3 is CASSDAPGQQAFF. DNA of the CDR3: TGTGCCAGCAGTGACGCTCCGGGACAGCAAGCTTTCTTT.

This clone is a singleton in its sample. V is TRBV29-1 and J is TRBJ2-3, with D perhaps given as TRBD1 or TRBD2 (5 bases each). In germline, CDR1 is SQVTM, CDR2 ANQGSEA. Trimming took off 4 bases at V and 0 bases at J, with 14 bases between the two ends. The CDR3 has 15 residues. The CDR3 loop reads CSVGGTDASTDTQYF. DNA of the CDR3: TGCAGCGTTGGTGGGACGGATGCTAGCACAGATACGCAGTATTTT.

Here the CDR3 reads CASSLGLLAGDYSYNEQFF. The CDR3 region has the DNA TGCGCCAGCAGCTTGGGTTTACTAGCGGGAGACTACTCCTACAATGAGCAGTTCTTC. The V call is TRBV5-1, the J call TRBJ2-1, with TRBD2 matching over 11 bases. The CDR3 contains 19 residues. Trimming cost V 0 bases and J 0 bases; bases outside gene matches: 8. The V gene's germline CDR1 is SGHRS and CDR2 YFSETQ.

The genes are TRBV5-1 and TRBJ1-1; 8 bases map to TRBD1. This CDR3 spans 15 amino acids. The junction had 10 bases not matched to a gene; V was cut back by 4 bases and J by 5 bases. The V gene's germline CDR1 is SGHRS and CDR2 YFSETQ. The CDR3 sequence: CASSKTGQGPTEAFF. For the CDR3, the DNA is TGCGCCAGCAGCAAGACAGGACAGGGTCCGACTGAAGCTTTCTTT.

The genes are TRBV7-2 and TRBJ1-2; D unclear. Deletions cut 4 bases from V and 4 bases from J, with 13 bases between. Germline V gives CDR1 SGHTA, CDR2 FQGNSA. The CDR3 runs 14 residues. CDR3 nucleotides: TGTGCCAGCAGCTCTGCGACGGGAAGCTATGGCTACACCTTC. Translated, it gives CASSSATGSYGYTF.

In its sample, this clone was seen once. The chain is built from TRBV4-1 and TRBJ1-4, with 9 bases fitting TRBD1. The CDR3 runs 13 residues. Trimming at V came to 3 bases and at J to 16 bases, leaving 9 bases not matched to a gene. Germline V gene data show CDR1 as MGHRA and CDR2 as YSYEKL. The CDR3 here is CASSQIQGASEFF. CDR3 DNA: TGCGCCAGCAGCCAGATACAGGGGGCGTCGGAGTTTTTT.

The chain recombines TRBV9 with TRBJ2-5, with no clear D. Germline CDR1 reads SGDLS; CDR2 reads YYNGEE. The V end lost 1 base, the J end lost 1 base, and 11 bases lay between the germline ends. CDR3 length: 15 amino acids. CDR3 sequence: CASSVLAGLQETQYF. In DNA form, the CDR3 reads TGTGCCAGCAGCGTACTGGCAGGCCTCCAAGAGACCCAGTACTTC.

The chain combines TRBV13 with TRBJ2-1, with D maybe TRBD2 (6 bases). Germline V gives CDR1 PRHDT, CDR2 FYEKMQ (reference sequence). Trimming removed 5 bases from V and 6 bases from J, with 11 bases in between. This CDR3 region has 13 residues. The CDR3 region is CASSMTSINEQFF. In DNA form, the CDR3 reads TGTGCCAGCAGCATGACTAGTATCAATGAGCAGTTCTTC.